Detailed here is one TCR beta chain. The record originates from a study of blood T cell repertoires in COVID-19. Study information: Material from acute and convalescent COVID-19 was sourced from the United States, Italy and Spain. PBMCs, B-cell-depleted T cells, or T cells provided the cDNA or gDNA that made up the material.

Per the original data handling: Reference gene primer amplification yielded estimated nucleated cell counts. Sequencing used immunoSEQ multiplex PCR; TCRdb keeps in-frame clones, though not all of them. The V and J calls and clone size were taken over from that table, and D and trimming were inferred from the DNA. The sample has a few hundred thousand clones, roughly 80% seen once. The CDR3 spans 17 residues. The V segment lost 3 bases and the J segment 2 bases; nucleotides outside the gene matches: 10. The germline gives CDR1 MNHGY, CDR2 SVAAGI. Sequenced: peripheral blood. The clonotype comes from a human donor in a cohort sampled during active COVID-19. The chain has TRBV6-9 and TRBJ2-7; 10 bases fit TRBD1. In DNA form, the CDR3 reads TGTGCCAGCAGTTACCCAATCCGGGACAGGGGAACCTACGAGCAGTACTTC. It is translated as CASSYPIRDRGTYEQYF.